This TCR beta chain was captured by sequencing in a study of CD8 T cells in ankylosing spondylitis. The TCR beta libraries were generated through quantitative 5'-RACE incorporating molecular barcodes. TCRdb recomputed calls from the 5' RACE reads with MiXCR, one row per CDR3 protein. The table lists approximately 550,000 distinct CDR3 sequences, approximately 12% of them singletons. Trimming pared 2 bases from V and 4 bases from J, leaving 6 bases between. The CDR3 totals 12 residues. Germline V gives CDR1 MNHEY, CDR2 SVGEGT. Regarding the study as a whole: Seemingly characteristic of ankylosing spondylitis blood was a TCR beta motif consisting of about 8 highly homologous variants. There were earlier reports of some motif variants in reactive arthritis synovial fluid and blood. Clones linked to the disease showed a CD8+ phenotype. They occurred at relatively low frequencies in peripheral blood.

This clonotype has only a few counts. Antigen unknown. The J gene is TRBJ2-7, the V gene TRBV6-2 or TRBV6-3, with D unclear. The origin of this receptor is a male donor with ankylosing spondylitis. The sample was blood, either unsorted or a sorted T cell fraction (not recorded which). DNA for the CDR3: TGTGCCAGCAGTTACACCCGTTACGAGCAGTACTTC. Its protein is CASSYTRYEQYF.